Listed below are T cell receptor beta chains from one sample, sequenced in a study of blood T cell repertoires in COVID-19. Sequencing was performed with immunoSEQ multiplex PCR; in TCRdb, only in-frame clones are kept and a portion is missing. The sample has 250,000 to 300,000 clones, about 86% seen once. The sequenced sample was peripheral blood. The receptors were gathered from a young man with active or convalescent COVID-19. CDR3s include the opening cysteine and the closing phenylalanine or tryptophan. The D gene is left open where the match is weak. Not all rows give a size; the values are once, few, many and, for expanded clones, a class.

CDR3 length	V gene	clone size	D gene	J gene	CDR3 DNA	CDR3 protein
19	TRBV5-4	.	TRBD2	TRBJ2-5	TGTGCCAGCAGCAAACCACCGGGACTAGCGGGGGAACATCAAGAGACCCAGTACTTC	CASSKPPGLAGEHQETQYF
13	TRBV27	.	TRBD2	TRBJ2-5	TGTGCCAGCAGTTTACGCGGGAGTGAGACCCAGTACTTC	CASSLRGSETQYF
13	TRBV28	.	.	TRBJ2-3	TGTGCCAGCAGCCTAACTAGCACAGATACGCAGTATTTT	CASSLTSTDTQYF
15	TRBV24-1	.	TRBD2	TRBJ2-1	TGTGCCACCAGTGTTTTAGCGGGGGAGATCAATGAGCAGTTCTTC	CATSVLAGEINEQFF
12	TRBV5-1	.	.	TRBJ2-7	TGCGCCAGCAGCGCGGAGGGGTACGAGCAGTACTTC	CASSAEGYEQYF
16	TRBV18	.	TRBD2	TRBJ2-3	TGTGCCAGCTCGTACGGACTAGCGGGGTCCACAGATACGCAGTATTTT	CASSYGLAGSTDTQYF
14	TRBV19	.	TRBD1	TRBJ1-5	TGTGCCAGTAGACAGACAGGGGGGGATCAGCCCCAGCATTTT	CASRQTGGDQPQHF
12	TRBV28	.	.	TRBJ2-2	TGTGCCAGCACGGGGAACACCGGGGAGCTGTTTTTT	CASTGNTGELFF
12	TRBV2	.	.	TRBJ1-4	TGTGCCAGCAAGGGACTGAACCAAAAACTGTTTTTT	CASKGLNQKLFF
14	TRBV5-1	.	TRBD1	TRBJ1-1	TGCGCCAGCAGCGACGGGACAGGGAACACTGAAGCTTTCTTT	CASSDGTGNTEAFF
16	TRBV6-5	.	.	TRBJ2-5	TGTGCCAGCAGTTCTCGACTAGGGGGGGGGAGAAAGACCCAGTACTTC	CASSSRLGGGRKTQYF
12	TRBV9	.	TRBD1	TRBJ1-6	TGTGCCAGCAGCGTAGACAGGGGACCCCTCCACTTT	CASSVDRGPLHF
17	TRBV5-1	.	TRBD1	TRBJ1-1	TGCGCCAGCAGCCCAGCCCTGGGACAGGGTAATTCGGCTGAAGCTTTCTTT	CASSPALGQGNSAEAFF
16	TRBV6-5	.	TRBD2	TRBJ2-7	TGTGCCAGCAGTTACTCACTACAGCGGGGACGGGACGAGCAGTACTTC	CASSYSLQRGRDEQYF
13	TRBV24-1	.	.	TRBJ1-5	TGTGCCACCAGTGAAGCACGGGGGGGGCCCCAGCATTTT	CATSEARGGPQHF
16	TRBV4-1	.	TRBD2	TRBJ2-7	TGCGCCAGCAGCCCCACCGGACTAGCGGGCATCTACGAGCAGTACTTC	CASSPTGLAGIYEQYF
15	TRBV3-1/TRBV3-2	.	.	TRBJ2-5	TGTGCCAGCAGCCAAACTGACAGTTTATGGGAGACCCAGTACTTC	CASSQTDSLWETQYF
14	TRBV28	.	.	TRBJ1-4	TGTGCCAGCAAACTCAGGGGAACTAATGAAAAACTGTTTTTT	CASKLRGTNEKLFF
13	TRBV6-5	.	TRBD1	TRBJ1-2	TGTGCCAGCAGTTCTGGACAGGGTGGTGGCTACACCTTC	CASSSGQGGGYTF
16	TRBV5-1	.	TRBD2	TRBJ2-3	TGCGCCAGCAGCTTACTAGCGGGGTTAAGCACAGATACGCAGTATTTT	CASSLLAGLSTDTQYF
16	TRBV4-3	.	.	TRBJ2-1	TGCGCCAGCAGCCAAGACCACGGGGGGCCCTACAATGAGCAGTTCTTC	CASSQDHGGPYNEQFF
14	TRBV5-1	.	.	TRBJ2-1	TGCGCCAGCAGCTTGGGTCGGGGTGGTAATGAGCAGTTCTTC	CASSLGRGGNEQFF
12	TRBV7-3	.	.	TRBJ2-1	TGTGCCAGCAGCCTACAGGGTAATGAGCAGTTCTTC	CASSLQGNEQFF
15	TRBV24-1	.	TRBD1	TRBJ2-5	TGTGCCACCAGTGATGCGGACAGGGACTTCGAGACCCAGTACTTC	CATSDADRDFETQYF
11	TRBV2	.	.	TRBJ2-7	TGTGCCGTCCGACAGAGTGACGAGCAGTACTTC	CAVRQSDEQYF
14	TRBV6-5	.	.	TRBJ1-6	TGTGCCAGCAGCCACGGGTCAGGGAATTCACCCCTCCACTTT	CASSHGSGNSPLHF
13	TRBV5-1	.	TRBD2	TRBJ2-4	TGCGCCAGCGCGCCGGGGCGGGGGAACATTCAGTACTTC	CASAPGRGNIQYF
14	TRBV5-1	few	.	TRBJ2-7	TGCGCCAGCAGCTTGGCAGGCTTTGCCTACGAGCAGTACTTC	CASSLAGFAYEQYF
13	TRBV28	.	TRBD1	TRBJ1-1	TGTGCCAGCAGGGGGACAGGGGTCACTGAAGCTTTCTTT	CASRGTGVTEAFF
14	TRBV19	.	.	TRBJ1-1	TGTGCCAGTAGTATGACACTCTTCAACACTGAAGCTTTCTTT	CASSMTLFNTEAFF
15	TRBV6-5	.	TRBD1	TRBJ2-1	TGTGCCAGCAGTACAAACAGGGGCTCCTACAATGAGCAGTTCTTC	CASSTNRGSYNEQFF
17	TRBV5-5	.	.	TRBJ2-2	TGTGCCAGCAGCTCCGTTGGGGCACTCCCGCCGATCGGGGAGCTGTTTTTT	CASSSVGALPPIGELFF
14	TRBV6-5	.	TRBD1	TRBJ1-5	TGTGCCAGCAGCCCACAGGGGACCAATCAGCCCCAGCATTTT	CASSPQGTNQPQHF
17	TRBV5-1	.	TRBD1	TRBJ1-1	TGCGCCAGCAGCCTACGGGGGACAGGGGTGATGAACACTGAAGCTTTCTTT	CASSLRGTGVMNTEAFF
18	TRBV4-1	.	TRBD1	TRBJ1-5	TGCGCCAGCAGCCAAGATACGAACAGGGGTATTGGTCGACAGCCCCAGCATTTT	CASSQDTNRGIGRQPQHF
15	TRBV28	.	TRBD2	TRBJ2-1	TGTGCCAGCAGTTTATCGAGCGGGGGGTACAATGAGCAGTTCTTC	CASSLSSGGYNEQFF
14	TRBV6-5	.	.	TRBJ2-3	TGTGCCAGCAGCACGGACTATAGGGCCGATACGCAGTATTTT	CASSTDYRADTQYF
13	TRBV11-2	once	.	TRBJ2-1	TGTGCCAGCAGCTTAGGTCAAACGGGAGAGCAGTTCTTC	CASSLGQTGEQFF
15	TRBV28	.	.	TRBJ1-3	TGTGCCAGCAGTTCTCCAGGGGCTTCCGGAAACACCATATATTTT	CASSSPGASGNTIYF
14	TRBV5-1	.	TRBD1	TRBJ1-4	TGCGCCAGCAGCACGGGGGGACAGGGAGAAAAACTGTTTTTT	CASSTGGQGEKLFF
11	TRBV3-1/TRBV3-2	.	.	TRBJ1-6	TGTGCCGGCGGTCCTGACTATCCCCTCCACTTT	CAGGPDYPLHF
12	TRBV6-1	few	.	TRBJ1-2	TGTGCCAGCAGTGAAGCTCGGAGAGTATACACCTTC	CASSEARRVYTF
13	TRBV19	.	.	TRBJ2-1	TGTGCCAGTAGGGGGAGCTCCTACAATGAGCAGTTCTTC	CASRGSSYNEQFF
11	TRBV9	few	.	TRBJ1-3	TGTGCCAGCAGGTCCGGGGACACCATATATTTT	CASRSGDTIYF
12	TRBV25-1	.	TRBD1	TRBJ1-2	TGTGCCAGCAAAGACAGGGGGCGAGGCTACACCTTC	CASKDRGRGYTF
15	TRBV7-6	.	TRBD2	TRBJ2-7	TGTGCCAGCAGCTTAGCTAGCGGGAGTATCTACGAGCAGTACTTC	CASSLASGSIYEQYF
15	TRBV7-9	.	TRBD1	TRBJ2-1	TGTGCCAGCAGACTTGGACAGGGGACATACAATGAGCAGTTCTTC	CASRLGQGTYNEQFF
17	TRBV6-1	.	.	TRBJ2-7	TGTGCCAGCAGTGAACCGGCAGGGGTTCATAACCTCTACGAGCAGTACTTC	CASSEPAGVHNLYEQYF
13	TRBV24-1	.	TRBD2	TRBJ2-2	TGTGCCACCTCAGGGGTAGCGGGAGTGGAGCTGTTTTTT	CATSGVAGVELFF
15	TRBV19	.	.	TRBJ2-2	TGTGCCAGTAGTATGACAGGCCTGAACACCGGGGAGCTGTTTTTT	CASSMTGLNTGELFF
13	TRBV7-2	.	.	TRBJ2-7	TGTGCCAGCAGCTTTGGGGGGAAATACGAGCAGTACTTC	CASSFGGKYEQYF
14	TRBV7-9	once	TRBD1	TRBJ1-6	TGTGCCAGCAGCCCGGGACAGTTCAATTCACCCCTCCACTTT	CASSPGQFNSPLHF
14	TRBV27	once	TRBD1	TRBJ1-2	TGTGCCAGCAGCCGACAGGGGGGGGGATATGGCTACACCTTC	CASSRQGGGYGYTF
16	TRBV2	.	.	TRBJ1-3	TGTGCCAGCAGTGAAGTCGCGGGAGTAAGTTGGAACACCATATATTTT	CASSEVAGVSWNTIYF
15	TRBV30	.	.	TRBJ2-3	TGTGCCTGGAGTGTTCGCCTTACTCTCACAGATACGCAGTATTTT	CAWSVRLTLTDTQYF
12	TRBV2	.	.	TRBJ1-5	TGTGCCAGCAGTGAAGCGGCCCAGCCCCAGCATTTT	CASSEAAQPQHF
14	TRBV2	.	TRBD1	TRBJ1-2	TGTGCCAGCGCCCTAGACAGGGAGTGGACGGGCTACACCTTC	CASALDREWTGYTF
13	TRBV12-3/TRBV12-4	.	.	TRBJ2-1	TGTGCCAGCAGTCCCAACGGCGAGACAGGAGGGTTCTTC	CASSPNGETGGFF
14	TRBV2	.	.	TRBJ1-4	TGTGCCAGCAGTGAAGGAGGGGGTGGTGAAAAACTGTTTTTT	CASSEGGGGEKLFF